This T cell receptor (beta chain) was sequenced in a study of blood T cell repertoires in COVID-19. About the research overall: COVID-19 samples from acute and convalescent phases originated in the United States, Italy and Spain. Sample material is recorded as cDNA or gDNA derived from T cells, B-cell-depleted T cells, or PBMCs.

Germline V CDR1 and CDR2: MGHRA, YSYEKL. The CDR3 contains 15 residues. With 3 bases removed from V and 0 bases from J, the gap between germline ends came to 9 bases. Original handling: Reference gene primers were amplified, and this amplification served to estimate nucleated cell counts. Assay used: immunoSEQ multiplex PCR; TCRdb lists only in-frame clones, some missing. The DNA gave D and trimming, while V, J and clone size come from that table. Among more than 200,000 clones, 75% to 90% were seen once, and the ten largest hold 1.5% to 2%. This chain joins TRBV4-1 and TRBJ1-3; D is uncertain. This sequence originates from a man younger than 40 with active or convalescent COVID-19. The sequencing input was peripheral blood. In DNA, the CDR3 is TGCGCCAGCAGCCAGAGCATGAGCTCTGGAAACACCATATATTTT. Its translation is CASSQSMSSGNTIYF.